A single sample is the source of the 32 T cell receptor beta chains below, sequenced in a study of shared clonotypes between healthy human individuals. Naive-designated CD8 cells lacked CD45RO, were positively enriched for CCR7, and omitted terminally differentiated effector memory CD45RA+ cells. Repertoires were generated with immunoSEQ multiplex PCR, while TCRdb's copy carries only in-frame clones and drops some. The sample lists around 2,000,000 clones, about 93% occurring once. The sample consisted of naive CD8+ T cells from PBMCs. Receptors originate from a man between 18 and 29 years old in good health. Some clones in this sample may be carry-over from other donors' samples.

The chain employs TRBV10-3 and TRBJ2-1, with TRBD2 matching over 7 bases. After removal of 3 bases from V and 3 bases from J, the junction contained 5 bases not matched to a gene. The CDR3 spans 15 residues. Germline V lookup: CDR1 ENHRY, CDR2 SYGVKD. The CDR3 spells CAISDRDYNYNEQFF. The CDR3 region has the DNA TGTGCCATCAGTGACCGGGACTACAACTACAATGAGCAGTTCTTC.

This rearrangement joins TRBV6-5 to TRBJ2-3; TRBD1 aligns across 9 bases. Germline V gene sequence: CDR1 MNHEY, CDR2 SVGAGI. J lost 3 bases, V lost 2 bases, and 3 bases had no gene match. There are 15 residues in the CDR3. The CDR3: CASSYRDRATDTQYF. For the CDR3, the DNA is TGTGCCAGCAGTTACCGGGACAGGGCAACAGATACGCAGTATTTT.

The chain joins TRBV5-1 to TRBJ2-7, with 8 bases fitting TRBD1. Trimming at V came to 4 bases and at J to 4 bases, leaving 10 bases not matched to a gene. The CDR3 is made up of 15 amino acids. CDR1 and CDR2 from the germline V gene are SGHRS and YFSETQ. CDR3 bases: TGCGCCAGCAGCGAGGACAGGGTGCGAGGATACGAGCAGTACTTC. This gives the protein CASSEDRVRGYEQYF.

This clone was counted once. The chain's CDR3 is CAIRLAGVDEQFF. DNA for the CDR3: TGTGCCATCAGACTAGCGGGAGTTGATGAGCAGTTCTTC. The chain recombines TRBV7-9 with TRBJ2-1; 12 bases fit TRBD2. The CDR3 is 13 amino acids. Germline-derived CDR1 and CDR2 are SEHNR and FQNEAQ (reference sequence). V shed 10 bases and J 8 bases; nucleotides not matched to a gene: 6.

The V call is TRBV11-1, the J call TRBJ2-7; a possible D gene is TRBD2 (6 bases). Germline lookup yields CDR1 SGHAT and CDR2 FQDESV (reference sequence). V lost 1 base and J 3 bases, leaving 13 bases between the germline ends. The CDR3 extends over 15 amino acids. CDR3 coding DNA: TGTGCCAGCAGCTTAGGAGGAGGAGGGGTCTACGAGCAGTACTTC. Protein product: CASSLGGGGVYEQYF.

This clone was seen more than once but under ten times. The V and J genes are TRBV11-2 and TRBJ1-2; D is ambiguous. CDR3 length: 11 amino acids. Trimming removed 11 bases from V and 4 bases from J, with 11 bases in between. CDR1 is SGHAT, CDR2 FQNNGV, per germline. The CDR3 protein is CAAVLTYGYTF. The CDR3 DNA sequence: TGTGCCGCCGTGCTGACCTATGGCTACACCTTC. Supplemented by reference TRBV11-2 and TRBJ1-2, the full variable domain reads EAGVAQSPRYKIIEKRQSVAFWCNPISGHATLYWYQQILGQGPKLLIQFQNNGVVDDSQLPKDRFSAERLKGVDSTLKIQPAKLEDSAVYLCAAVLTYGYTFGSGTRLTVV.

The V and J genes are TRBV27 and TRBJ2-1; no reliable D call. Trimming took 3 bases from V and 4 from J, leaving 22 bases between them. CDR1 is MNHEY, CDR2 SMNVEV, per germline (reference sequence). CDR3 size: 18 residues. The CDR3 nucleotides are TGTGCCAGCAGTTTTCTTGACTTAGGTAGGGCACTTTACAATGAGCAGTTCTTC. This translates into CASSFLDLGRALYNEQFF.

CDR3 residues: CASSLFGGEQYF. DNA for the CDR3: TGTGCCAGCAGTTTATTTGGGGGCGAGCAGTACTTC. The V call is TRBV28, the J call TRBJ2-7, with D tentatively TRBD1 or TRBD2 (5 bases each). Trimming took 1 base from V and 6 from J, leaving 7 bases between them. This CDR3 is built from 12 residues. The V gene's germline CDR1 is MDHEN and CDR2 SYDVKM.

The chain has TRBV7-9 and TRBJ2-3, with a weak D call TRBD2 (6 bases). V gave up 5 bases and J gave up 11 bases, with 17 bases separating them. In germline, CDR1 is SEHNR, CDR2 FQNEAQ (reference sequence). The CDR3 is 13 amino acids. CDR3 region: CASSPLRGDGQYF. The CDR3 nucleotides read TGTGCCAGCAGCCCTCTTCGCGGGGACGGGCAGTATTTT.

The chain recombines TRBV28 with TRBJ2-7; TRBD2 might be the D (5 bases). The CDR3 is made up of 13 amino acids. Germline loops: CDR1 MDHEN, CDR2 SYDVKM. With 3 bases removed from V and 5 bases from J, the gap between germline ends came to 11 bases. CDR3 region: CASSFHGENEQYF. CDR3 sequence (DNA): TGTGCCAGCAGTTTTCACGGGGAAAACGAGCAGTACTTC.

The V gene is TRBV19, the J gene TRBJ2-6, with D perhaps TRBD1 (5 bases). The CDR3 covers 14 residues. The V and J ends lost 7 bases and 2 bases respectively, with 9 bases between them. Germline lookup yields CDR1 LNHDA and CDR2 SQIVND (reference sequence). The CDR3 here is CASIGAAGANVLTF. CDR3 DNA sequence: TGTGCCAGTATAGGGGCAGCTGGGGCCAACGTCCTGACTTTC.

The CDR3 DNA reads as TGTGCCAGCAGTCCATCCGCCTCCTACAATGAGCAGTTCTTC. Translating it yields CASSPSASYNEQFF. The V call is TRBV2, the J call TRBJ2-1; D is uncertain. Germline CDR1 is SNHLY and CDR2 is FYNNEI. This CDR3 has 14 amino acids. V gave up 5 bases and J gave up 0 bases, with 8 bases separating them.

This clone turned up a few times. The gene calls are TRBV28 and TRBJ1-5; D is possibly TRBD1 (5 bases). The germline V and J ends were trimmed by 1 base and 7 bases, with 11 bases remaining between them. This CDR3 has 14 amino acids. Germline V gene sequence: CDR1 MDHEN, CDR2 SYDVKM. CDR3 amino acids: CASSLLTVGQPQHF. As DNA, the CDR3 is TGTGCCAGCAGTTTATTGACAGTTGGGCAGCCCCAGCATTTT.

V and J are TRBV5-4 and TRBJ2-2; D might be TRBD1 or TRBD2, each matching 5 bases. In germline, CDR1 is SGHNT, CDR2 YYREEE (reference sequence). The CDR3 sequence is 14 residues long. V was pared by 2 bases and J by 4 bases, with 9 bases between. The CDR3 nucleotides are TGTGCCAGCAGCTTTTGGGACGGCACCGGGGAGCTGTTTTTT. It specifies CASSFWDGTGELFF.

The chain links TRBV5-4 to TRBJ2-1; TRBD2 might be the D (5 bases). The CDR3 extends over 19 amino acids. Germline CDR1 is SGHNT and CDR2 is YYREEE (reference sequence). V was clipped by 1 base and J by 5 bases, with 25 bases between them. The CDR3 nucleotides read TGTGCCAGCAGCTTGTCTGTGGCGCGGAAGCGCGGGCGGCACAATGAGCAGTTCTTC. Amino acid sequence: CASSLSVARKRGRHNEQFF.

The chain links TRBV29-1 to TRBJ2-7, with 7 bases fitting TRBD1. V dropped 5 bases and J dropped 5; count of bases not matched to a gene: 6. CDR3 size: 12 residues. CDR1 and CDR2 (germline): SQVTM, ANQGSEA. The CDR3 sequence: CSVQPQGDEQYF. CDR3 nucleotide sequence: TGCAGCGTTCAGCCTCAGGGGGACGAGCAGTACTTC.

V is TRBV6-1 and J is TRBJ2-7; possibly TRBD1 for D (6 bases). V was trimmed by 6 bases and J by 3 bases, leaving 15 bases between them. Germline values: CDR1 MNHNS, CDR2 SASEGT. This CDR3 has 14 residues. The CDR3 sequence is CASRVQGLDYEQYF. In DNA, the CDR3 is TGTGCCAGCAGGGTACAGGGTCTCGACTACGAGCAGTACTTC.

The chain uses TRBV4-1 and TRBJ2-5; D remains unclear. Trimming pared 6 bases from V and 5 bases from J, leaving 13 bases between. This CDR3 is built from 13 residues. Looked up from germline, CDR1 is MGHRA and CDR2 is YSYEKL. For the CDR3, the DNA is TGCGCCAGCAGTGCGGTAGGTTGGGAGACCCAGTACTTC. It encodes CASSAVGWETQYF.

The chain carries TRBV10-2 and TRBJ2-7; D is perhaps TRBD1 or TRBD2 (5 bases each). The CDR3 is 15 amino acids. V gave up 4 bases and J gave up 3 bases, with 16 bases separating them. Looked up from germline, CDR1 is WSHSY and CDR2 is SAAADI. CDR3 protein: CASSANHGANYEQYF. Written as DNA, the CDR3 is TGCGCCAGCAGTGCCAACCACGGGGCCAACTACGAGCAGTACTTC.

The J gene is TRBJ2-7, the V gene TRBV7-9, with D possibly TRBD1 on 6 matching bases. Trimming pared 5 bases from V and 9 bases from J, leaving 20 bases between. Germline V gene data show CDR1 as SEHNR and CDR2 as FQNEAQ (reference sequence). CDR3 size: 14 residues. The CDR3 bases are TGTGCCAGCAGCCCACCAGGGGCCGCCTATGGGCAGTACTTC. Its protein product is CASSPPGAAYGQYF.

The rearrangement joins TRBV28 to TRBJ1-2; 8 nucleotides line up with TRBD1. The length of the CDR3 is 16 residues. The ends lost 6 bases at V and 0 bases at J; junction bases unmatched: 9. The germline gives CDR1 MDHEN, CDR2 SYDVKM. CDR3 coding DNA: TGTGCCAGCAGCTCGGACAGGGAGGGGGCTAACTATGGCTACACCTTC. As protein: CASSSDREGANYGYTF.

In the case of this clone: The sample has other DNA sequences that encode this CDR3 too. This chain uses TRBV30 with TRBJ1-5; D is uncertain. Germline V CDR1 and CDR2: GTSNPN, SVGIG (reference sequence). V was clipped by 3 bases and J by 1 base, with 7 bases between them. The length of the CDR3 is 13 residues. The CDR3 DNA reads TGTGCCTGGAGCCTAGTAAGCAATCAGCCCCAGCATTTT. The encoded protein is CAWSLVSNQPQHF.

The genes are TRBV28 and TRBJ1-2, with unresolved D. Per germline, CDR1 MDHEN and CDR2 SYDVKM. V was clipped by 5 bases and J by 6 bases, with 19 bases between them. The CDR3 is made up of 15 amino acids. The CDR3 is CASSLLLDGRDGYTF. The CDR3 coding sequence is TGTGCCAGCAGTCTGCTTCTGGACGGGCGAGATGGCTACACCTTC.

The V call is TRBV7-2, the J call TRBJ2-3; D gene unclear. The germline CDR1 and CDR2 sequences are SGHTA and FQGNSA. Trimming left V 1 base short and J 4 bases short, with 9 bases between. This CDR3 is built from 14 residues. CDR3 sequence reads: CASSLVLVSDTQYF. In DNA form, the CDR3 reads TGTGCCAGCAGCTTAGTCCTAGTCTCAGATACGCAGTATTTT. Using reference TRBV7-2 and TRBJ2-3 for the parts outside the CDR3, the full variable domain is GAGVSQSPSNKVTEKGKDVELRCDPISGHTALYWYRQSLGQGLEFLIYFQGNSAPDKSGLPSDRFSAERTGGSVSTLTIQRTQQEDSAVYLCASSLVLVSDTQYFGPGTRLTVL.

CDR3: CASSWGGHLNTEAFF. DNA for the CDR3: TGTGCCAGCAGTTGGGGGGGACACCTGAACACTGAAGCTTTCTTT. The V gene is TRBV27, the J gene TRBJ1-1, with D tentatively TRBD1 (6 bases). The V and J ends lost 4 bases and 0 bases respectively, with 12 bases between them. This CDR3 contains 15 residues. Per the germline V gene, CDR1 is MNHEY and CDR2 is SMNVEV (reference sequence).

The chain uses TRBV25-1 and TRBJ2-1, with unresolved D. The V and J ends lost 2 bases and 6 bases respectively, with 17 bases between them. The CDR3 totals 16 residues. Germline V gene lookup returns CDR1 MGHDK and CDR2 SYGVNS. The CDR3 sequence is CASSEGALGWGNEQFF. CDR3 in DNA: TGTGCCAGCAGTGAAGGAGCTTTAGGCTGGGGCAATGAGCAGTTCTTC.

The chain links TRBV7-2 to TRBJ1-5; D not resolved. The ends were cut back, 1 base at V and 0 bases at J, with 7 bases in the middle. CDR1 is SGHTA and CDR2 is FQGNSA in the germline V gene. There are 15 residues in the CDR3. The CDR3 DNA reads TGTGCCAGCAGCTTAGGAAGATTTAGCAATCAGCCCCAGCATTTT. Translation gives CASSLGRFSNQPQHF.

The V call is TRBV29-1, the J call TRBJ2-1; the D is unclear. The CDR3 covers 14 residues. Trimming cost V 3 bases and J 0 bases, with 9 bases left between them. Per germline, CDR1 SQVTM and CDR2 ANQGSEA. The CDR3 is CSVEVASSYNEQFF. The DNA for the CDR3 is TGCAGCGTTGAGGTCGCCAGCTCCTACAATGAGCAGTTCTTC.

V is TRBV7-9 and J is TRBJ2-1; 10 bases line up with TRBD2. Trimming cost V 1 base and J 3 bases; bases outside gene matches: 6. The CDR3 loop spans 17 amino acids. The germline V gene encodes CDR1 SEHNR and CDR2 FQNEAQ (reference sequence). Here the CDR3 reads CASSLGASGSLYNEQFF. As DNA, the CDR3 is TGTGCCAGCAGCTTAGGCGCTAGCGGGAGTCTCTACAATGAGCAGTTCTTC.

This clone was observed a few times. Other DNA sequences from this sample encode an identical CDR3 as well. The chain has TRBV6-1 and TRBJ1-2; D is unclear. The CDR3 consists of 10 residues. Germline lookup yields CDR1 MNHNS and CDR2 SASEGT. V gave up 5 bases and J gave up 5 bases, with 3 bases separating them. As DNA, the CDR3 is TGTGCCAGCAGTTCTTATGGCTACACCTTC. Translated, it gives CASSSYGYTF.

V is TRBV11-2 and J is TRBJ2-3, with D possibly TRBD1 on 6 matching bases. The CDR3 has 12 residues. In germline, CDR1 is SGHAT, CDR2 FQNNGV. V was clipped by 5 bases and J by 3 bases, with 6 bases between them. In nucleotides, the CDR3 is TGTGCCAGCAGCCAGGGGACAGATACGCAGTATTTT. Translating it yields CASSQGTDTQYF.

This rearrangement joins TRBV7-7 to TRBJ2-5; 7 bases line up with TRBD2. Germline CDR1 reads SSHAT; CDR2 reads FNYEAQ (reference sequence). The CDR3 consists of 13 residues. The trim removed 5 bases at V and 5 bases at J, leaving 5 bases unmatched. In DNA form, the CDR3 reads TGTGCCAGCAGCCTCCGGCGGGGGGAGACCCAGTACTTC. Translating it yields CASSLRRGETQYF.